This TCR beta chain appears in the sequencing data of a study of blood T cell repertoires in COVID-19. Whole-study context: From T cells, B-cell-depleted T cells, or PBMCs came the material, which was cDNA or gDNA.

Trimming stripped 4 bases from V and 5 bases from J, with 11 bases between. Germline V CDR1 and CDR2: MRHNA, SNTAGT. The CDR3 runs to 14 residues. This table comes from immunoSEQ multiplex PCR, and its TCRdb copy is limited to in-frame clones, with some not included. The sample contains approximately 130,000 clones, approximately 82% of which appear only once. The V gene is TRBV6-4, the J gene TRBJ1-4; D remains ambiguous. This sequence was found in a man aged 40-49 years with active or convalescent COVID-19. Sequences were obtained from peripheral blood. CDR3: CASSGGQANEKLFF. The DNA of the CDR3 is TGTGCCAGCAGTGGTGGGCAGGCAAATGAAAAACTGTTTTTT.